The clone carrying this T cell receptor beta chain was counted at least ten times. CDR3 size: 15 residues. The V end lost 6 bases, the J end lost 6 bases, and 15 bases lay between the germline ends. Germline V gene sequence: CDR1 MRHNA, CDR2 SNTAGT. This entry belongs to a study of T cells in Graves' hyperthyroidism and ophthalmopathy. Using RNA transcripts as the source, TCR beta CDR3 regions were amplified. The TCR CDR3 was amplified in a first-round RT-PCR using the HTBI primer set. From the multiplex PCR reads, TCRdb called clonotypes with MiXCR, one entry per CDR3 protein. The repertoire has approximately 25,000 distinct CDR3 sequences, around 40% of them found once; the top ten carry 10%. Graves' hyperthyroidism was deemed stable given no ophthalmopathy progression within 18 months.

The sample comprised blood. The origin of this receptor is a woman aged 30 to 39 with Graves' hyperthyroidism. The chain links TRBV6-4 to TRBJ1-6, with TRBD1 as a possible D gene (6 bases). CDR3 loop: CASRRDTGSNSPLHF. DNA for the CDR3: TGTGCCAGCAGAAGGGACACCGGCTCTAATTCACCCCTCCACTTT.